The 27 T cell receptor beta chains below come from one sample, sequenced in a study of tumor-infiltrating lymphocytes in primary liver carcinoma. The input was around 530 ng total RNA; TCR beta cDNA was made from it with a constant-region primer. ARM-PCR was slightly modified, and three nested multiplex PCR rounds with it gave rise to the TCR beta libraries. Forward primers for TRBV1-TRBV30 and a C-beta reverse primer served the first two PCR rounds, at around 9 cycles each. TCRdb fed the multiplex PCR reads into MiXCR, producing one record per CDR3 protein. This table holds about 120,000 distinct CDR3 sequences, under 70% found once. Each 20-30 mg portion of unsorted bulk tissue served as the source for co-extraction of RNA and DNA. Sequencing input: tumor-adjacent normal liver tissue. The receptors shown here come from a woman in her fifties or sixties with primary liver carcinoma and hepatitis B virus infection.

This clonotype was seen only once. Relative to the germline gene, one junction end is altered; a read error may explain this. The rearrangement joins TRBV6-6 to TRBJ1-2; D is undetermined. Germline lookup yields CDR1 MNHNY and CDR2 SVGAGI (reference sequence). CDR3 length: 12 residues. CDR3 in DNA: TGTGTCAGCAGTTACGACCTGACTTGCTACACCTTC. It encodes CVSSYDLTCYTF.

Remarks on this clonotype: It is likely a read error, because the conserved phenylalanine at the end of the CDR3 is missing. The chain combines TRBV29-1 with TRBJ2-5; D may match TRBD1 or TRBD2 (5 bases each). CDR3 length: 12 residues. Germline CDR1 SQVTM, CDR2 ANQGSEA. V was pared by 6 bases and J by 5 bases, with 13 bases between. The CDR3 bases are TGCAGCGTGGGAGACAGTCATGAGACCCAGTACCTC. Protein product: CSVGDSHETQYL.

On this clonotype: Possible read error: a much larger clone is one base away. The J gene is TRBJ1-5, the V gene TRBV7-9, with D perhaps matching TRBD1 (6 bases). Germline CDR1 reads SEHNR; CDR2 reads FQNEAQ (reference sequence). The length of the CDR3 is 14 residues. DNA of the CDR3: TGTGCCGGCAGCCCCTGGACAGTAGATCAGCCCCAGCATTTT. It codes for CAGSPWTVDQPQHF.

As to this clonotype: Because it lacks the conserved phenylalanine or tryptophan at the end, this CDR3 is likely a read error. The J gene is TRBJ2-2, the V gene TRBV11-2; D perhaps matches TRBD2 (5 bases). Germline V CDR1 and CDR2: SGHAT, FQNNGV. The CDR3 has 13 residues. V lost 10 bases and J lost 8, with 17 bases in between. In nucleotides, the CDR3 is TGTGCCACCGGCTTAGATAGGACTGGGGAGCTGTTTCTT. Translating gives CATGLDRTGELFL.

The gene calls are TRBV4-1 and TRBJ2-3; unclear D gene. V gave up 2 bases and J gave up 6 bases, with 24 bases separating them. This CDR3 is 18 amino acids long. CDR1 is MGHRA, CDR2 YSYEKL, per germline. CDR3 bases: TGCGCCAGCAGCCAACTAGGCATGGTAGCTGAAGACTCGGATACGCAGTATTTT. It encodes CASSQLGMVAEDSDTQYF.

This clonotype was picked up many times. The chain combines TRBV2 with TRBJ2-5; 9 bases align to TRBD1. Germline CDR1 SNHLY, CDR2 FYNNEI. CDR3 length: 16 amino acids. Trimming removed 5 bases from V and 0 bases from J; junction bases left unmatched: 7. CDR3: CASSQVWTGDQETQYF. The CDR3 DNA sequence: TGTGCCAGCAGTCAAGTCTGGACAGGGGACCAAGAGACCCAGTACTTC.

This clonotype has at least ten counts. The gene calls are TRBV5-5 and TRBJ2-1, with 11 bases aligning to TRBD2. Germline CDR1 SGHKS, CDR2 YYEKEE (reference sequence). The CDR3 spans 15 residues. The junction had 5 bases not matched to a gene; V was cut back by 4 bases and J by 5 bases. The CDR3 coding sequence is TGTGCCAGCAGCCTGACTAGCGGGACCCACAATGAGCAGTTCTTC. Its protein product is CASSLTSGTHNEQFF. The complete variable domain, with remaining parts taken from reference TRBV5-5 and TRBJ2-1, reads DAGVTQSPTHLIKTRGQQVTLRCSPISGHKSVSWYQQVLGQGPQFIFQYYEKEERGRGNFPDRFSARQFPNYSSELNVNALLLGDSALYLCASSLTSGTHNEQFFGPGTRLTVL.

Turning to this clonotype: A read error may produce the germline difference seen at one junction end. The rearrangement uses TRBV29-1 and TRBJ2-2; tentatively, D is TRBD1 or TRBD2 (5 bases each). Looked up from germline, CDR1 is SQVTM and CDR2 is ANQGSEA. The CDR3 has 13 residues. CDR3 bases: TGCAGCGTTGAAGGGGGGTCCACCGGGGAGCTGTTATTT. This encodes CSVEGGSTGELLF.

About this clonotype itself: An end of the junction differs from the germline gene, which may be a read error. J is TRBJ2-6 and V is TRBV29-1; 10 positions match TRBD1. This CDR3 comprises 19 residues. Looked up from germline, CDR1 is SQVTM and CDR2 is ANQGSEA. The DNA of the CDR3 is TGCAACGTTGAAGCCCCCTCCGGGACAGGGGATACTGGGGCCAACGTCCTGACTTTC. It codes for CNVEAPSGTGDTGANVLTF.

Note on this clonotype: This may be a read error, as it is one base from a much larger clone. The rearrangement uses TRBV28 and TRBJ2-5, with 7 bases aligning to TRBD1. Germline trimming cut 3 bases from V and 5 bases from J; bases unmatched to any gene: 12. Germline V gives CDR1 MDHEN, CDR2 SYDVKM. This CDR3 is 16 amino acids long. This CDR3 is CASSFEWGRGTETQYF. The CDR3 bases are TGTGCCAGCAGTTTTGAGTGGGGCAGGGGGACGGAGACCCAGTACTTC.

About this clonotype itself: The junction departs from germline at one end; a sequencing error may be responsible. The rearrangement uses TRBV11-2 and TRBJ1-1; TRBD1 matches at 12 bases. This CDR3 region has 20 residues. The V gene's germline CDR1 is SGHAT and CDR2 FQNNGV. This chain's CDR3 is CASSDRDRGRKRWSNTEVFF. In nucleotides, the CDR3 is TGTGCCAGCAGCGATCGGGACAGGGGGCGCAAGAGGTGGAGTAACACTGAAGTTTTCTTT. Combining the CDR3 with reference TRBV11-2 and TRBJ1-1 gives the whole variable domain EAGVAQSPRYKIIEKRQSVAFWCNPISGHATLYWYQQILGQGPKLLIQFQNNGVVDDSQLPKDRFSAERLKGVDSTLKIQPAKLEDSAVYLCASSDRDRGRKRWSNTEVFFGQGTRLTVV.

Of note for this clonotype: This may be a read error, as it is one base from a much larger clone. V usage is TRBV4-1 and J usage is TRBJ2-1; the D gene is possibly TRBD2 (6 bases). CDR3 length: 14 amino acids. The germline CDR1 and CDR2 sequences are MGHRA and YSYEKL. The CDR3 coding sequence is TGCGTCAGCAGCGCTAGCGACATACCATGGGAGCAGTTCTTC. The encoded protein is CVSSASDIPWEQFF.

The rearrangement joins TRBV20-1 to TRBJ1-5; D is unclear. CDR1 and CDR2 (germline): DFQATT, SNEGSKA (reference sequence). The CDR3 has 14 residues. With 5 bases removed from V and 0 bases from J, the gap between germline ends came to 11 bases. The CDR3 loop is CSAPTSGSNQPQHF. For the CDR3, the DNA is TGCAGTGCTCCAACATCGGGTAGCAATCAGCCCCAGCATTTT.

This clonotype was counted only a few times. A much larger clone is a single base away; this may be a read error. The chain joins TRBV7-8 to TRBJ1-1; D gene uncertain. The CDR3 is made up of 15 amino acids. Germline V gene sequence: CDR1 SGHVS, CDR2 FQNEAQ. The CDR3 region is CASSPRPKGNIEAFF. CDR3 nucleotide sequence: TGTGCCAGCAGCCCCCGGCCTAAGGGAAACATTGAAGCTTTCTTT.

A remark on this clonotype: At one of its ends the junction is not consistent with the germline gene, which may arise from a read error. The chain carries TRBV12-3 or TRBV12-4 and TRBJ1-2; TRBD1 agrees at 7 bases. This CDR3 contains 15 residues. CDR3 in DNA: TGTGCCAGCAGTCCGACAGGGATTCCTAACTACGGCTACGCCTTC. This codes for CASSPTGIPNYGYAF.

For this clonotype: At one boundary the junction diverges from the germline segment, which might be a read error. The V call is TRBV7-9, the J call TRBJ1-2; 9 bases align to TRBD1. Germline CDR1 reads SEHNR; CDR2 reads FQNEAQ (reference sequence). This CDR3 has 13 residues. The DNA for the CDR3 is TGTGCCATCAGCTTTGACAGGGGGAGCGGCTACACCTTC. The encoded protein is CAISFDRGSGYTF.

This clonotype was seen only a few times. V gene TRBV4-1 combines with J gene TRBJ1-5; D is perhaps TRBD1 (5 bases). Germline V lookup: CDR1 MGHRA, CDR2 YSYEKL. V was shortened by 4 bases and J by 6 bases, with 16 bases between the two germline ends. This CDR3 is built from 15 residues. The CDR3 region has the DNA TGCGCCAGCAGCCTGGAGACAGTGCCGACTCAGCCCCAGCATTTT. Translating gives CASSLETVPTQPQHF.

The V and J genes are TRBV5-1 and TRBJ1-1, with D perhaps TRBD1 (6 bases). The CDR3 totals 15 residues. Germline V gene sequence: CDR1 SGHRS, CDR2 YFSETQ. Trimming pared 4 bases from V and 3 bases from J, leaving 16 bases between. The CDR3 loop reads CASSPTGKGDTEAFF. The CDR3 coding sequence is TGCGCCAGCAGCCCAACAGGGAAGGGAGACACTGAAGCTTTCTTT.

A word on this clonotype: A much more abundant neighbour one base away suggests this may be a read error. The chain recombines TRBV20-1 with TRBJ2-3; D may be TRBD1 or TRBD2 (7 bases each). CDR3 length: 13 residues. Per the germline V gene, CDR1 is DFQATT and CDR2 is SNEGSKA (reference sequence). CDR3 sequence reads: CSAQGSGTDMQYF. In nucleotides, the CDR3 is TGCAGTGCTCAGGGCAGCGGGACAGATATGCAGTATTTT.

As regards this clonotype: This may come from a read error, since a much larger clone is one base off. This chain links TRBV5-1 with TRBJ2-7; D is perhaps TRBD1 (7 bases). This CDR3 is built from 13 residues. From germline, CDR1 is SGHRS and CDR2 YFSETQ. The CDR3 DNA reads TGCGTCAGCCGCGGGACAGACCCCTACGAGCAGTACTTC. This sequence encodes CVSRGTDPYEQYF.

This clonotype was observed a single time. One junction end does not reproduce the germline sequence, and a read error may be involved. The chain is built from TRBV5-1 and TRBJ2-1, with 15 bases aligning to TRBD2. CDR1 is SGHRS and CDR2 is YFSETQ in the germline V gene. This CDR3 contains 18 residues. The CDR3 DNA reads TGCACCAGCAGCTTGGACTGGACTAGCGGGAGGGTCTACAATGAGCAGTTCTTC. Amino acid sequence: CTSSLDWTSGRVYNEQFF.

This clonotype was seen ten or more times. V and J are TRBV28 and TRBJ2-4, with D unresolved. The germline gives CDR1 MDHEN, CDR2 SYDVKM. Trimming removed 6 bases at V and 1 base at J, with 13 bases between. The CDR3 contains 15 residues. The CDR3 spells CASSLGGLAKNIQYF. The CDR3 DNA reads TGTGCCAGCAGCCTGGGCGGCCTTGCCAAAAACATTCAGTACTTC.

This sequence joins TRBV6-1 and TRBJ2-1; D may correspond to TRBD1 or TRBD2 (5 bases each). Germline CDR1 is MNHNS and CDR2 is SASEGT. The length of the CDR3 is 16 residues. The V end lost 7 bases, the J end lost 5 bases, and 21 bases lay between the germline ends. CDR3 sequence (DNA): TGTGCCAGCAAGATTTTCGGGGCAGGACATGACAATGAGCAGTTCTTC. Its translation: CASKIFGAGHDNEQFF.

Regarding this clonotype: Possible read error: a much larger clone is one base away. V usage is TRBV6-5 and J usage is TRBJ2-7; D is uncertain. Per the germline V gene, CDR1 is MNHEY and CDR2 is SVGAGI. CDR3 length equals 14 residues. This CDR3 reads CASSYGAEAYEQHF. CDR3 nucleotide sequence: TGTGCCAGCAGTTACGGAGCAGAAGCCTACGAGCAGCACTTC.

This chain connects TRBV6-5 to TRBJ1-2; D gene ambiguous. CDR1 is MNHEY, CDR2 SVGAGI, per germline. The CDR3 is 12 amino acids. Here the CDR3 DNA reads TGTACCGGCAGTGGAGTCAACTATGGCTACACCTTC. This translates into CTGSGVNYGYTF.

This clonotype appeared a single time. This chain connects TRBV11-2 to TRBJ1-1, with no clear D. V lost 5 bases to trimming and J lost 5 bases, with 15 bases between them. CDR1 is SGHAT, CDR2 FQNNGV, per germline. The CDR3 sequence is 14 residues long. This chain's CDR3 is CASSMSRRDTEAFF. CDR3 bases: TGTGCCAGCAGCATGAGCAGGAGGGATACTGAAGCTTTCTTT.

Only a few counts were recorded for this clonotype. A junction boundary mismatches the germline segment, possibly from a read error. The CDR3 sequence is CGVLTSGGTYEQYF. CDR3 bases: TGCGGCGTACTTACAAGCGGGGGGACCTACGAGCAGTACTTC. The J gene is TRBJ2-7, the V gene TRBV29-1; 9 nucleotides agree with TRBD2. This CDR3 spans 14 amino acids. Germline V lookup: CDR1 SQVTM, CDR2 ANQGSEA.